This is a list of T cell receptor beta chains from one sample in a study of cytomegalovirus exposure and HLA in healthy donors. TCRdb's copy holds only in-frame clones and misses some; the assay was immunoSEQ multiplex PCR. The sample carries about 110,000 clones, about 60% recorded once. The sequencing sample was made of PBMCs. The receptors were sampled from a woman aged 25-40 years in good health and CMV-seronegative. CDR3s include the opening cysteine and the closing phenylalanine or tryptophan. The D gene is left open where the match is weak. The size entry is marked missing in some rows and otherwise reads once, few, many or a size class.

cdr3_aa,cdr3_nt,j_call,cdr3_length,v_call,d_call,clone_size
CASLLGSSGANVLTF,TGTGCCAGCCTCCTAGGTAGCTCTGGGGCCAACGTCCTGACTTTC,TRBJ2-6,15,TRBV19,-,-
CASTPYRNTEAFF,TGTGCCAGCACCCCGTACAGGAACACTGAAGCTTTCTTT,TRBJ1-1,13,TRBV28,-,-
CASSLGGRDYEQYF,TGTGCCAGCAGCTTGGGTGGCAGGGACTACGAGCAGTACTTC,TRBJ2-7,14,TRBV11-2,-,-
CASSLSQRGQETQYF,TGTGCCAGCAGTTTATCGCAGCGGGGTCAAGAGACCCAGTACTTC,TRBJ2-5,15,TRBV28,TRBD2,-
CASSLEQGGTEAFF,TGCGCCAGCAGCTTGGAACAGGGGGGAACTGAAGCTTTCTTT,TRBJ1-1,14,TRBV5-1,TRBD1,few
CASSHGGGYEQYF,TGTGCCAGCAGCCATGGGGGGGGCTACGAGCAGTACTTC,TRBJ2-7,13,TRBV5-6,TRBD2,-
CASSPRGGTDTQYF,TGTGCCAGCAGCCCCCGCGGCGGCACAGATACGCAGTATTTT,TRBJ2-3,14,TRBV9,-,-
CAWSVDRGHEQFF,TGTGCCTGGAGTGTTGACAGGGGCCATGAGCAGTTCTTC,TRBJ2-1,13,TRBV30,TRBD1,-
CASSIAGTGGEQYF,TGTGCCAGCAGTATCGCCGGGACAGGGGGCGAGCAGTACTTC,TRBJ2-7,14,TRBV28,TRBD1,-
CASSPRLGRDPASTDTQYF,TGTGCCAGCAGTCCGAGACTAGGGCGGGACCCTGCTAGCACAGATACGCAGTATTTT,TRBJ2-3,19,TRBV28,-,-
CASRVAGVTYNEQFF,TGCGCCAGCAGAGTAGCGGGAGTCACCTACAATGAGCAGTTCTTC,TRBJ2-1,15,TRBV5-1,TRBD2,once
CASSLVRGAGAFF,TGTGCCAGCAGCTTGGTTCGGGGGGCCGGAGCTTTCTTT,TRBJ1-1,13,TRBV5-6,-,-
CASSLAATTSTDTQYF,TGTGCCAGCAGCTTAGCTGCGACTACCAGCACAGATACGCAGTATTTT,TRBJ2-3,16,TRBV7-9,-,-
CASSLGGENEAFF,TGCGCCAGCAGCTTGGGGGGGGAAAATGAAGCTTTCTTT,TRBJ1-1,13,TRBV5-1,-,-
CASSGKAGAGDTQYF,TGTGCCAGCAGTGGTAAGGCGGGAGCTGGAGATACGCAGTATTTT,TRBJ2-3,15,TRBV6-4,TRBD2,few
CASSLGGTYEQYF,TGTGCCAGCAGCTTGGGCGGAACCTACGAGCAGTACTTC,TRBJ2-7,13,TRBV5-6,-,-
CASSFRLTMNTEAFF,TGTGCCAGCAGTTTCCGGTTAACGATGAACACTGAAGCTTTCTTT,TRBJ1-1,15,TRBV28,-,-
CASSDSGRPGNEQFF,TGTGCCAGCAGTGACAGCGGGAGGCCTGGAAATGAGCAGTTCTTC,TRBJ2-1,15,TRBV6-4,TRBD2,once
CASSKVIRQVNTEAFF,TGTGCCAGCAGCAAAGTAATCAGACAGGTTAACACTGAAGCTTTCTTT,TRBJ1-1,16,TRBV21-1,-,-
CTSSAHAATYEQYF,TGTACCAGCAGCGCGCACGCGGCCACCTACGAGCAGTACTTC,TRBJ2-7,14,TRBV6-5,-,-
CASSSGIGETQYF,TGCGCCAGCAGCTCAGGGATTGGAGAGACCCAGTACTTC,TRBJ2-5,13,TRBV5-1,-,-
CASSAGDGYNEQFF,TGTGCCAGCAGTGCGGGGGACGGATACAATGAGCAGTTCTTC,TRBJ2-1,14,TRBV6-5,TRBD2,few
CASSLGGVMGTEAFF,TGCGCCAGCAGCTTGGGGGGGGTGATGGGCACTGAAGCTTTCTTT,TRBJ1-1,15,TRBV5-1,-,-